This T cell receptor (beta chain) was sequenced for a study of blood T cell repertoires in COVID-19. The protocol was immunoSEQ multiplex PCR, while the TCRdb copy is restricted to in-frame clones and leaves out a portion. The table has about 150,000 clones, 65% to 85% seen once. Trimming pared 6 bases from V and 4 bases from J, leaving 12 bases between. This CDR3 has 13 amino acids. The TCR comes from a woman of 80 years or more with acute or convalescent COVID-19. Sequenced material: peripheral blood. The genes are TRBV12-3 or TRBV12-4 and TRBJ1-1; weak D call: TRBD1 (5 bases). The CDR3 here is CASRFRVGTEAFF. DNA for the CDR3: TGTGCCAGCAGGTTCAGGGTTGGCACTGAAGCTTTCTTT.